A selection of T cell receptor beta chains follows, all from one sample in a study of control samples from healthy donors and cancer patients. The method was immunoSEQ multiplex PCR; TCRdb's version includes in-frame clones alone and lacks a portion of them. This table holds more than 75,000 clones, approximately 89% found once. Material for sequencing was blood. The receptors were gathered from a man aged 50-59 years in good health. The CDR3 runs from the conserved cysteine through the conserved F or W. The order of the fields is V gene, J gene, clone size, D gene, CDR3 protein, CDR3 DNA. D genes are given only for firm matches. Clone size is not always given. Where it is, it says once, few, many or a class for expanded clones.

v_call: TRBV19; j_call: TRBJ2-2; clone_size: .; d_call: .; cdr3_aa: CASSILRSPNTGELFF; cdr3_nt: TGTGCCAGTAGTATTTTAAGGTCCCCGAACACCGGGGAGCTGTTTTTT
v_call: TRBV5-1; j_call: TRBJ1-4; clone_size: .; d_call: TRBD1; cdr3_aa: CASSLAWTGEKLFF; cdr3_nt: TGCGCCAGCAGCTTGGCCTGGACAGGTGAAAAACTGTTTTTT
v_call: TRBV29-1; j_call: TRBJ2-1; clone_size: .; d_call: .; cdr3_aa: CSASDPGQFF; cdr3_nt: TGCAGCGCCTCGGACCCAGGGCAGTTCTTC
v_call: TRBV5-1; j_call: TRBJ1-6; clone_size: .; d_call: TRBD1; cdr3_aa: CASSTDGTGYSPLHF; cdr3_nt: TGCGCCAGCAGCACCGACGGGACAGGGTATTCACCCCTCCACTTT
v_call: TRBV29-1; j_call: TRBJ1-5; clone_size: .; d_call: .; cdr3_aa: CSIEDGGSNQPQHF; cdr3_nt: TGCAGCATTGAAGACGGAGGGTCCAATCAGCCCCAGCATTTT
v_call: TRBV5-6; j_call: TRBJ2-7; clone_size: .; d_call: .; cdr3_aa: CASSLQGRQEQYF; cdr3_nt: TGTGCCAGCAGCCTCCAGGGACGTCAAGAGCAGTACTTC
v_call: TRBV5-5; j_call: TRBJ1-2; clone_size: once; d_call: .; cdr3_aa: CASSFGTRLGYGYTF; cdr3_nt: TGTGCCAGCAGCTTCGGCACCCGGTTGGGGTATGGCTACACCTTC
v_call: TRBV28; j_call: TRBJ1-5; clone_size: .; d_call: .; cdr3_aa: CASRPLDGGNQPQHF; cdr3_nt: TGTGCCAGCAGGCCTCTGGACGGGGGCAATCAGCCCCAGCATTTT
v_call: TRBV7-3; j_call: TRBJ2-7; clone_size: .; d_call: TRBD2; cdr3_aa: CASSPGGGTAYEQYF; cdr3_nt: TGTGCCAGCAGCCCCGGCGGGGGGACGGCCTACGAGCAGTACTTC
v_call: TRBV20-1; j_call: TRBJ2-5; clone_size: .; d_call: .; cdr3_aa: CSAILDQRQYF; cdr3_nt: TGCAGTGCTATCCTGGACCAGCGGCAGTACTTC
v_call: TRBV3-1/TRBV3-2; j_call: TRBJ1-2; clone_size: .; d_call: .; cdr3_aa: CASSVGQQIYGYTF; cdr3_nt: TGTGCCAGCAGCGTCGGACAGCAGATCTATGGCTACACCTTC
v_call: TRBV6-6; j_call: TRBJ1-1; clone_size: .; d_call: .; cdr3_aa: CASGGEMNTEAFF; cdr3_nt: TGTGCCTCCGGCGGGGAAATGAACACTGAAGCTTTCTTT
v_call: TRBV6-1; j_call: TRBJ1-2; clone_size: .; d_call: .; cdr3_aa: CASSGPKSDSFNGYTF; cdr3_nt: TGTGCCAGCAGTGGCCCTAAGAGTGACAGTTTCAATGGCTACACCTTC
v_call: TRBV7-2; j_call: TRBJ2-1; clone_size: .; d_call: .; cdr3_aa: CASSFYNEQFF; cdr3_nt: TGTGCCAGCAGCTTTTACAATGAGCAGTTCTTC
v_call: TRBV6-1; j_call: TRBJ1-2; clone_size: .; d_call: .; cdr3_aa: CASSEISVRGYGYTF; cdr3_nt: TGTGCCAGCAGTGAAATTTCGGTCAGGGGCTATGGCTACACCTTC
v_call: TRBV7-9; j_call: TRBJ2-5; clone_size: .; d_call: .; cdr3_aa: CASSLGGGGETQYF; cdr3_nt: TGTGCCAGCAGCTTAGGTGGGGGTGGAGAGACCCAGTACTTC
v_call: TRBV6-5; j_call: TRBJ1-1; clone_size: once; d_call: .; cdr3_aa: CASSYSRGNTEAFF; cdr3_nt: TGTGCCAGCAGTTACTCAAGGGGTAACACTGAAGCTTTCTTT
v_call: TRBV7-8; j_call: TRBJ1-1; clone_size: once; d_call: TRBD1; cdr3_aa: CASRPTGVTEAFF; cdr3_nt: TGTGCCAGCAGGCCTACAGGGGTCACTGAAGCTTTCTTT
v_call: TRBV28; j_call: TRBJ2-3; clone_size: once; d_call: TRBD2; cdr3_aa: CASRSPSGGTQYF; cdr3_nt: TGTGCCAGCAGATCTCCTAGCGGGGGAACGCAGTATTTT
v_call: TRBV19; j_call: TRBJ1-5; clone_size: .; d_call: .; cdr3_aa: CASSMGARSNQPQHF; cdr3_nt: TGTGCCAGTAGTATGGGAGCCCGTAGCAATCAGCCCCAGCATTTT
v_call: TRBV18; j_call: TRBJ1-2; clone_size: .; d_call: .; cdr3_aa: CASSPGFERGYTF; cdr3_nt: TGTGCCAGCTCACCAGGTTTCGAGAGGGGCTACACCTTC
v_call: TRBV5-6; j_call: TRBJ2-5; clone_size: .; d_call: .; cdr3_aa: CASSSTGEYQETQYF; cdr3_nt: TGTGCCAGCAGCTCCACGGGGGAATACCAAGAGACCCAGTACTTC
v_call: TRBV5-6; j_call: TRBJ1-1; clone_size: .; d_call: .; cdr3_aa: CASSIPTALRQSEAFF; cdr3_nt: TGTGCCAGCAGCATACCCACCGCCCTCAGGCAATCTGAAGCTTTCTTT
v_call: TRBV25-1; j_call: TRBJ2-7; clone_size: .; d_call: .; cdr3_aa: CASSGLQGLPHEQYF; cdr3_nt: TGTGCCAGCAGTGGACTACAGGGTTTGCCCCACGAGCAGTACTTC
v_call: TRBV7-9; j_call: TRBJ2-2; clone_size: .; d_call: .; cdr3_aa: CASSSDREAGELFF; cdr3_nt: TGTGCCAGCAGCTCTGACAGGGAGGCCGGGGAGCTGTTTTTT
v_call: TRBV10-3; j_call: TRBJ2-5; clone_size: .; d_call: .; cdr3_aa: CAISEKGGETQYF; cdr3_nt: TGTGCCATCAGTGAAAAGGGGGGGGAGACCCAGTACTTC
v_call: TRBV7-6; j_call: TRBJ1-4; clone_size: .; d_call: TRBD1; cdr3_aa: CASSPGTGEEKLFF; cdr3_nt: TGTGCCAGCAGCCCCGGGACAGGGGAAGAAAAACTGTTTTTT
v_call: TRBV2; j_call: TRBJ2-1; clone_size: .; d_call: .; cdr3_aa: CASKPDTGNNEQFF; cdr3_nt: TGTGCCAGCAAACCTGATACAGGGAACAATGAGCAGTTCTTC
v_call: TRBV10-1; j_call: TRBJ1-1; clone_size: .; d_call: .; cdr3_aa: CASSESQHTPMNTEAFF; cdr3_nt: TGCGCCAGCAGTGAGTCGCAGCATACCCCCATGAACACTGAAGCTTTCTTT
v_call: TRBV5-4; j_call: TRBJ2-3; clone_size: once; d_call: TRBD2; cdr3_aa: CASSSGRAGGLTDTQYF; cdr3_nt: TGTGCCAGCAGCTCCGGGAGGGCGGGGGGACTCACAGATACGCAGTATTTT
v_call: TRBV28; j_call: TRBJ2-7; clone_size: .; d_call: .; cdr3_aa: CASKRPRDLSYEQYF; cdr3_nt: TGTGCCAGCAAGCGGCCCCGGGACCTCTCCTACGAGCAGTACTTC
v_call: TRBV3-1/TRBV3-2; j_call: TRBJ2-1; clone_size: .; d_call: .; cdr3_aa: CASSQGRGAEQFF; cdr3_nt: TGTGCCAGCAGCCAAGGAAGGGGGGCTGAGCAGTTCTTC
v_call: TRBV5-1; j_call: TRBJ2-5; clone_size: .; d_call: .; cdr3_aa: CASSLGRYEGETQYF; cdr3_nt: TGCGCCAGCAGCTTGGGCCGCTACGAGGGGGAGACCCAGTACTTC
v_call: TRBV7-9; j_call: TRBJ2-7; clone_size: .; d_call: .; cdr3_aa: CASSSPGAYEQYF; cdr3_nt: TGTGCCAGCAGCTCCCCGGGCGCCTACGAGCAGTACTTC
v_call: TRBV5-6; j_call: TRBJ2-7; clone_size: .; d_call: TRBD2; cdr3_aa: CASSLGGEGNEQYF; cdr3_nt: TGTGCCAGCAGCTTGGGCGGGGAGGGCAACGAGCAGTACTTC
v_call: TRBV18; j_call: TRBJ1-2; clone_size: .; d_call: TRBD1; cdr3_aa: CASSLNGQVGYTF; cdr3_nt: TGTGCCAGCTCACTTAACGGACAGGTCGGCTACACCTTC
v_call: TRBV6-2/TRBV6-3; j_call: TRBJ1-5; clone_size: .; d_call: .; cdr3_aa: CASSSRQSNQPQHF; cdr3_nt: TGTGCCAGCAGTTCCCGACAGTCCAATCAGCCCCAGCATTTT
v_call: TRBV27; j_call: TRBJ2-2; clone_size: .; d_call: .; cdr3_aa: CASSFGSPRDGELFF; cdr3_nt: TGTGCCAGCAGTTTTGGGTCGCCCAGGGACGGGGAGCTGTTTTTT
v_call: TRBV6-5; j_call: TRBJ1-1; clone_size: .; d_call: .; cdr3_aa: CASSYLRGNTEAFF; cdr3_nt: TGTGCCAGCAGTTACCTCAGGGGAAACACTGAAGCTTTCTTT
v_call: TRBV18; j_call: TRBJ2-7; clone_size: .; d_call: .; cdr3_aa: CASSGRQALASEQYF; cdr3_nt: TGTGCCAGCTCAGGGCGACAGGCGCTAGCCTCCGAGCAGTACTTC
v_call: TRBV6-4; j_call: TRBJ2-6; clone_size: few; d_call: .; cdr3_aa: CASSAGTGSGANVLTF; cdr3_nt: TGTGCCAGCAGTGCCGGCACAGGGTCTGGGGCCAACGTCCTGACTTTC
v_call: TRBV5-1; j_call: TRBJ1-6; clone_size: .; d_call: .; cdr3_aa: CASSFDIGRGSPLHF; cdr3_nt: TGCGCCAGCAGCTTCGATATAGGGCGAGGTTCACCCCTCCACTTT
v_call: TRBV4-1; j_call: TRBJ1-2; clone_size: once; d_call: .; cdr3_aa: CASSGRIANYGYTF; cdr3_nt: TGCGCCAGCAGCGGTCGCATAGCTAACTATGGCTACACCTTC
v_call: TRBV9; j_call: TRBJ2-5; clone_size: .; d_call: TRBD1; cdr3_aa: CASSVGLSGQTRQETQYF; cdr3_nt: TGTGCCAGCAGCGTAGGATTGTCGGGACAGACACGGCAAGAGACCCAGTACTTC
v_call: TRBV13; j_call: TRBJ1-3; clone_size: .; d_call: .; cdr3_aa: CASSRAQENTIYF; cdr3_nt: TGTGCCAGCAGCCGGGCGCAAGAAAACACCATATATTTT
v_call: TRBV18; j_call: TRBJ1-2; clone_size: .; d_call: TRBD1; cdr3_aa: CASSFAGTETNYGYTF; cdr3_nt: TGTGCCAGCTCATTTGCCGGGACAGAGACTAACTATGGCTACACCTTC
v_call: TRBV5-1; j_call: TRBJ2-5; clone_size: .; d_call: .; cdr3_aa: CASSLGSQETQYF; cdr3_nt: TGCGCCAGCAGCTTGGGTAGCCAAGAGACCCAGTACTTC
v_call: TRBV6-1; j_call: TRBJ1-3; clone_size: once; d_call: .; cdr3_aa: CASSRPRNTIYF; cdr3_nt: TGTGCCAGCAGTAGACCAAGAAACACCATATATTTT
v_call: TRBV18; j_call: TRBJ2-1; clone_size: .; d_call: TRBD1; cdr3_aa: CASSPGTGYEQFF; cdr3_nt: TGTGCCAGCTCACCAGGGACAGGGTATGAGCAGTTCTTC
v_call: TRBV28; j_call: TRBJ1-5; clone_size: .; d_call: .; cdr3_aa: CASNLGPQGIGNQPQHF; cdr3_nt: TGTGCCAGCAATTTGGGGCCTCAGGGAATTGGCAATCAGCCCCAGCATTTT
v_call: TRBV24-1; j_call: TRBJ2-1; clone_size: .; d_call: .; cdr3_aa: CATSEGPYNEQFF; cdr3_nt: TGTGCCACCAGTGAGGGACCCTACAATGAGCAGTTCTTC
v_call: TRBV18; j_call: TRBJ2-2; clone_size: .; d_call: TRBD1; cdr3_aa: CASSQSPTGTGNTGELFF; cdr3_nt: TGTGCCAGCTCACAATCGCCGACCGGGACAGGGAACACCGGGGAGCTGTTTTTT
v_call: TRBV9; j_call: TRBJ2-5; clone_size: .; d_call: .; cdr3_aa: CASSVGSVVPETQYF; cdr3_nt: TGTGCCAGCAGCGTAGGTAGCGTAGTACCAGAGACCCAGTACTTC
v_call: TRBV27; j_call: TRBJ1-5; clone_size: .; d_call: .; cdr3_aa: CASSLNQPQHF; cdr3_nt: TGTGCCAGCAGTTTAAATCAGCCCCAGCATTTT